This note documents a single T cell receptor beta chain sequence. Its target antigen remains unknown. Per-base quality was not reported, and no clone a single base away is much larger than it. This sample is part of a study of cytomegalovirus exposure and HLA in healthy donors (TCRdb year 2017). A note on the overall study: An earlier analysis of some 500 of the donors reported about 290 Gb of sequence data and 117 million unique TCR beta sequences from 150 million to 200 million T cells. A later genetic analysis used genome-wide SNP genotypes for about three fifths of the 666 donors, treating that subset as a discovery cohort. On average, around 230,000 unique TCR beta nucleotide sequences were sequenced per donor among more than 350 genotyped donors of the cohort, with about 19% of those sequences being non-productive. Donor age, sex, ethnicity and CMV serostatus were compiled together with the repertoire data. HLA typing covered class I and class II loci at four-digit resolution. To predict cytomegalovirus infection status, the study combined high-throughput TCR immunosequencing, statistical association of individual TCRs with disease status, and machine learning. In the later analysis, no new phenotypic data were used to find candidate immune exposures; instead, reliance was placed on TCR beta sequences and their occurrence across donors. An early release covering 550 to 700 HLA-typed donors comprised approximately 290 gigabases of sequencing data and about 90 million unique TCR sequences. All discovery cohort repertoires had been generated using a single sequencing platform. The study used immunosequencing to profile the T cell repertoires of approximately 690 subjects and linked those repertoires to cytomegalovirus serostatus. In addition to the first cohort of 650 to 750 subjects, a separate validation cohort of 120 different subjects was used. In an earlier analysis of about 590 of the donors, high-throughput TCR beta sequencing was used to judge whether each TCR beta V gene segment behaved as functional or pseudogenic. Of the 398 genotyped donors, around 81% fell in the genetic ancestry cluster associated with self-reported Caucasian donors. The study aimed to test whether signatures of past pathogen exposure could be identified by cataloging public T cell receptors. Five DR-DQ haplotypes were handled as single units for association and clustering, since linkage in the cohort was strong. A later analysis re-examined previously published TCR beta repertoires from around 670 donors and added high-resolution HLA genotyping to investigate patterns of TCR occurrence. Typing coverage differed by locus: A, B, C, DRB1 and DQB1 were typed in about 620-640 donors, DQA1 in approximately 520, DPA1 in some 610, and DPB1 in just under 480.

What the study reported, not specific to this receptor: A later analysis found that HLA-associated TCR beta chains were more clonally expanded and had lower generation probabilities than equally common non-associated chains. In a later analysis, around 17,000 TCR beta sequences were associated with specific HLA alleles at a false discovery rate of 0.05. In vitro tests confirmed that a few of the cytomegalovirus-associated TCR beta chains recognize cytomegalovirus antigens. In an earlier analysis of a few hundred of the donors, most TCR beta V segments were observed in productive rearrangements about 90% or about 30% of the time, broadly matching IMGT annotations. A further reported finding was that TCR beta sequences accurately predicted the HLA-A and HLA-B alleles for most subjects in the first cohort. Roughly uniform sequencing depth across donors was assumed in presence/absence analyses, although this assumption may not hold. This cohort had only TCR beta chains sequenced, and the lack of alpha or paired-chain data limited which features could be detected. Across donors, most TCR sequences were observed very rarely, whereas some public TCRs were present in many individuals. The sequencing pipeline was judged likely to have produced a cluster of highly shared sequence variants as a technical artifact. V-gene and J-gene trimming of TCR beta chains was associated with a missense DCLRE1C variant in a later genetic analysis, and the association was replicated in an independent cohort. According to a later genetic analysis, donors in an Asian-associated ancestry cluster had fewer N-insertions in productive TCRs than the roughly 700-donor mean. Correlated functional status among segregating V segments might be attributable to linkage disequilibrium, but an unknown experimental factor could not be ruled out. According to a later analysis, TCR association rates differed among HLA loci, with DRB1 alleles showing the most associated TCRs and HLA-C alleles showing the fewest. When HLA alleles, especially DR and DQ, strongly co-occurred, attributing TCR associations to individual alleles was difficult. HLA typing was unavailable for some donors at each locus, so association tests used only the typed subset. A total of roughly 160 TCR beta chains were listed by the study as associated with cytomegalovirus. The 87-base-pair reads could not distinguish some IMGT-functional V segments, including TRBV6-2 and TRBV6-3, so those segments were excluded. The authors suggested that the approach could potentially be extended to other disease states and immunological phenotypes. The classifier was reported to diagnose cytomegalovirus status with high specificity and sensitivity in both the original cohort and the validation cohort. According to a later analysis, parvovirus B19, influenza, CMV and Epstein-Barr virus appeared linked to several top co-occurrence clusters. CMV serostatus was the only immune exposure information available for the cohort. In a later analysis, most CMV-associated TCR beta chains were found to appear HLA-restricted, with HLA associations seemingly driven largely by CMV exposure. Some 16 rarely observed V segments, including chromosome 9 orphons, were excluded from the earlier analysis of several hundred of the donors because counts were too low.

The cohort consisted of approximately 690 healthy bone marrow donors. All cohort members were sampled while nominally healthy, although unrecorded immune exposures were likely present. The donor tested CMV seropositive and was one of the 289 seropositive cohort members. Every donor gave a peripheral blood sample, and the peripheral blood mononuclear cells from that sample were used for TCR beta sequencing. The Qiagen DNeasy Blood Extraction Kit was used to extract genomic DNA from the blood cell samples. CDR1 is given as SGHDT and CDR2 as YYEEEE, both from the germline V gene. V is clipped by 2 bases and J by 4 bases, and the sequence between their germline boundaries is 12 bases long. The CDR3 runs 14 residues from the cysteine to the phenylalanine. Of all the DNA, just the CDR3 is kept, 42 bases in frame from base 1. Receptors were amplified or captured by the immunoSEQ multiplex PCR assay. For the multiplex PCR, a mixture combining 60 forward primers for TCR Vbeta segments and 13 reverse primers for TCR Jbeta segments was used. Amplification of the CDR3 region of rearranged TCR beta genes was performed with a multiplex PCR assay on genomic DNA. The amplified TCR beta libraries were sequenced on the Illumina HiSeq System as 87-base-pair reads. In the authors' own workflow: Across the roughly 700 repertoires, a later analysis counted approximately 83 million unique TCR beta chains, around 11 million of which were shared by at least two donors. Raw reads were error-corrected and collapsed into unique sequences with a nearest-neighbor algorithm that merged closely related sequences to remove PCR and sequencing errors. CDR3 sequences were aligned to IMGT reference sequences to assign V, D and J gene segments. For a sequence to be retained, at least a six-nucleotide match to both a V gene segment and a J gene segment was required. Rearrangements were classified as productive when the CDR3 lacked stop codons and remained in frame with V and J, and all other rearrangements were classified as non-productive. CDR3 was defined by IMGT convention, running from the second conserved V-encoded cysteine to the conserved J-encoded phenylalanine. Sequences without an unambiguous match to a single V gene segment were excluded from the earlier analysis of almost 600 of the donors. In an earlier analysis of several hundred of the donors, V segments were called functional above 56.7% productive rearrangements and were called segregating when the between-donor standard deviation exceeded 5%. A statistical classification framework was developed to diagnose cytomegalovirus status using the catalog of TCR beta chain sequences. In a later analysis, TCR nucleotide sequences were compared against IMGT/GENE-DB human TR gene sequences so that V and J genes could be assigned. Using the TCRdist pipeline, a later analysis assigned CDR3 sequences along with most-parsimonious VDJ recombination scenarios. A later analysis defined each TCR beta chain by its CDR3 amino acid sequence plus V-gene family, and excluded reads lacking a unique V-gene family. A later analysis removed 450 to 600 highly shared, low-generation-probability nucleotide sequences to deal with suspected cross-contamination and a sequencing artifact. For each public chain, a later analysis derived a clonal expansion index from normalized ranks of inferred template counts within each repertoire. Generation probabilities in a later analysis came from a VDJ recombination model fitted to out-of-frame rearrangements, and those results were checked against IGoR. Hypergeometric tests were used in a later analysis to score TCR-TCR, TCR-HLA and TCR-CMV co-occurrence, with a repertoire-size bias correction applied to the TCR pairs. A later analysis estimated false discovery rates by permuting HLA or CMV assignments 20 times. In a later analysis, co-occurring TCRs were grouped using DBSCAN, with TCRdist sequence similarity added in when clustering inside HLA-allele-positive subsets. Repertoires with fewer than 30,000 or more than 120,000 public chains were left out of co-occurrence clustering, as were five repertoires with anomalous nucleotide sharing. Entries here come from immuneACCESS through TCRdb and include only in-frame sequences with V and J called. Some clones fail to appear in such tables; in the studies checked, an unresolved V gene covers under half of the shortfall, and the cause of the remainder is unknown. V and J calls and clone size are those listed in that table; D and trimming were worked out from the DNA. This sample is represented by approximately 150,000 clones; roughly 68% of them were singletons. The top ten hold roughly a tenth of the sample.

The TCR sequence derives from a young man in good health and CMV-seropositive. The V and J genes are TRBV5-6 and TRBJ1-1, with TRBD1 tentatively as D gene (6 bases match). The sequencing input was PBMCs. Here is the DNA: TGTGCCAGCAGCTTAGGGGGGGCCATCACTGAAGCTTTCTTT. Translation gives CASSLGGAITEAFF.